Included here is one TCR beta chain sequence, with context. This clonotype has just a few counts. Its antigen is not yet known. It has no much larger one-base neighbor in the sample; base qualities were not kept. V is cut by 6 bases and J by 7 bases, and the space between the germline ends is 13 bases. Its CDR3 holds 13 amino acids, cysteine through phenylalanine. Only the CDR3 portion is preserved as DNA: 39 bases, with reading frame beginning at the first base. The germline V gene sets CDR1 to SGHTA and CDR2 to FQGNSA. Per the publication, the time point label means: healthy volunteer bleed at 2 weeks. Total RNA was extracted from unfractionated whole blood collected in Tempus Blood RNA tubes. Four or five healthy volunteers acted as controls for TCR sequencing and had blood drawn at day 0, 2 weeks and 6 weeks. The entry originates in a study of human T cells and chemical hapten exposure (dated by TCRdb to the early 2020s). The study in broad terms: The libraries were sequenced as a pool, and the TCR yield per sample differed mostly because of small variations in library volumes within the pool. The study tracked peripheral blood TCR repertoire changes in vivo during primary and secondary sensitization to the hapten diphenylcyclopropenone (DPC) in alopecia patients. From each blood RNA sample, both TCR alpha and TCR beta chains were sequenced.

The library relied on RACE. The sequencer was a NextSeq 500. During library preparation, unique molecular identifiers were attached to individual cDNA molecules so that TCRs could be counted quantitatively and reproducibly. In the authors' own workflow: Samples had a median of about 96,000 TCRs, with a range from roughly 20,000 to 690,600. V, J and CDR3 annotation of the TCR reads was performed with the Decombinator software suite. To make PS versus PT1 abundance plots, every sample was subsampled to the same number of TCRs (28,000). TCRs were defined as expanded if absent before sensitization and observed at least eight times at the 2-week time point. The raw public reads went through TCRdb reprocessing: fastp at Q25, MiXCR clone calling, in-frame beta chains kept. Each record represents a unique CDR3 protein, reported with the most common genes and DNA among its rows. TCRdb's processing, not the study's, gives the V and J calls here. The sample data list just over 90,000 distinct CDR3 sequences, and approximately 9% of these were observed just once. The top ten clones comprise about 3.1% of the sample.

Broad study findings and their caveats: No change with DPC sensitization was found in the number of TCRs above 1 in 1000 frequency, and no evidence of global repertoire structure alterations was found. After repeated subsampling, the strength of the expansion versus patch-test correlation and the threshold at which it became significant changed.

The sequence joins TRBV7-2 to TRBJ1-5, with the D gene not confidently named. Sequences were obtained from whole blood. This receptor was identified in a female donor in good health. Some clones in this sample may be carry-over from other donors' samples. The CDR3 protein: CASSSESGQPQHF. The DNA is TGTGCCAGCAGTTCAGAGTCGGGACAGCCCCAGCATTTT.